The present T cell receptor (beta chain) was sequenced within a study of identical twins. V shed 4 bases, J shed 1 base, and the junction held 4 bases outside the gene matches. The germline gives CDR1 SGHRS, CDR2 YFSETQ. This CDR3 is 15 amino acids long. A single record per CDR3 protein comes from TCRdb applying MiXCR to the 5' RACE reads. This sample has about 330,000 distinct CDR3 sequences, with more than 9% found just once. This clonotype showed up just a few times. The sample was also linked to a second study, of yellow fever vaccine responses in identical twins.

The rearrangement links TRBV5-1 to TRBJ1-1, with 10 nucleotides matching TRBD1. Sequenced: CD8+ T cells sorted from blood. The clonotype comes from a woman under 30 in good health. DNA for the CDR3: TGCGCCAGCAGCGGGCGGACAGGGGGGAACACTGAAGCTTTCTTT. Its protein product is CASSGRTGGNTEAFF.